The 30 T cell receptor beta chains reported below all come from one sample, sequenced in a study of beta chain features in type 1 diabetes. No antigens are known for them. General study points: Moderate yet significant TCRB CDR3 shortening was seen in Type 1 diabetes patients in all four CD4+ subsets.

Expressed TCRB transcripts were sequenced after all isolated RNA was converted to cDNA. TCRdb's table, derived via immunoSEQ multiplex PCR, lists solely in-frame clones and lacks some. The table shows roughly 340,000 clones, with roughly 12% occurring only once. The specimen sequenced was naive CD4+ T cells from blood. These TCRs come from a young woman with type 1 diabetes.

This clone was detected a few times. This rearrangement joins TRBV7-2 to TRBJ1-2, with 8 nucleotides matching TRBD1. Germline loops: CDR1 SGHTA, CDR2 FQGNSA. This CDR3 is built from 14 residues. V shed 5 bases, J shed 7 bases, and the junction held 9 bases outside the gene matches. The CDR3: CASSLRQGRTGYTF. The CDR3, as DNA: TGTGCCAGCAGCCTTCGACAGGGGAGAACTGGCTACACCTTC.

V is TRBV4-1 and J is TRBJ1-5; D uncertain. V gave up 1 base and J gave up 3 bases, with 13 bases separating them. The CDR3 contains 16 residues. Germline V gene sequence: CDR1 MGHRA, CDR2 YSYEKL. CDR3 sequence reads: CASSQVLEQLNQPQHF. The CDR3 region has the DNA TGCGCCAGCAGCCAAGTTCTCGAACAGCTCAATCAGCCCCAGCATTTT.

This clone was observed a handful of times. The chain joins TRBV29-1 to TRBJ2-6, with 12 bases lining up with TRBD2. This CDR3 spans 16 amino acids. The V gene's germline CDR1 is SQVTM and CDR2 ANQGSEA. V lost 8 bases, J lost 2 bases, and 7 bases stayed unmatched. CDR3 nucleotides: TGCAGCTACCTAGCGGGGGGGAATACTGGGGCCAACGTCCTGACTTTC. Translating gives CSYLAGGNTGANVLTF.

This chain links TRBV5-1 with TRBJ1-2; D may be TRBD1 (5 bases). V was clipped by 3 bases and J by 5 bases, with 11 bases between them. Germline values: CDR1 SGHRS, CDR2 YFSETQ. The CDR3 sequence is 13 residues long. CDR3 in amino acids: CASSSTERYGYTF. CDR3 sequence (DNA): TGCGCCAGCAGCTCGACAGAGAGGTATGGCTACACCTTC.

The chain recombines TRBV12-5 with TRBJ1-2; D might be TRBD1 (6 bases). CDR3 length equals 14 residues. Trimming stripped 2 bases from V and 3 bases from J, with 10 bases between. The germline V gene has CDR1 LGHNT and CDR2 FRNRAP. CDR3 DNA sequence: TGTGCTAGTGGTTTGAGTCCAGGGGACTATGGCTACACCTTC. Protein sequence: CASGLSPGDYGYTF.

This clone was detected a few times. The rearrangement links TRBV5-6 to TRBJ1-1; D unresolved. This CDR3 comprises 13 residues. V shed 7 bases and J shed 4 bases, with 14 bases lying between them. Germline V lookup: CDR1 SGHDT, CDR2 YYEEEE. CDR3: CASWLLPRTEAFF. DNA of the CDR3: TGTGCCAGCTGGCTCCTTCCTCGCACTGAAGCTTTCTTT. The full variable domain, in which reference TRBV5-6 and TRBJ1-1 provide the parts outside the CDR3, is DAGVTQSPTHLIKTRGQQVTLRCSPKSGHDTVSWYQQALGQGPQFIFQYYEEEERQRGNFPDRFSGHQFPNYSSELNVNALLLGDSALYLCASWLLPRTEAFFGQGTRLTVV.

The table lists this clone with a few counts. The CDR3 DNA follows: TGCGCCAGCAGTTCGTTGGCAGGACAAGAGACCCAGTACTTC. Protein product: CASSSLAGQETQYF. The J gene is TRBJ2-5, the V gene TRBV5-1; D uncertain. The CDR3 loop spans 14 amino acids. From germline, CDR1 is SGHRS and CDR2 YFSETQ. V was clipped by 5 bases and J by 2 bases, with 13 bases between them.

This clone has only a few counts. V usage is TRBV7-9 and J usage is TRBJ2-3, with TRBD1 matching 9 bases. This CDR3 has 14 residues. J was trimmed by 3 bases and V by 5 bases; bases with no gene match: 3. Germline V CDR1 and CDR2: SEHNR, FQNEAQ (reference sequence). The CDR3 region has the DNA TGTGCCAGCAGCCCCGGACAGGGGACAGATACGCAGTATTTT. It codes for CASSPGQGTDTQYF. Drawing the rest from reference TRBV7-9 and TRBJ2-3, the complete variable domain is DTGVSQNPRHKITKRGQNVTFRCDPISEHNRLYWYRQTLGQGPEFLTYFQNEAQLEKSRLLSDRFSAERPKGSFSTLEIQRTEQGDSAMYLCASSPGQGTDTQYFGPGTRLTVL.

The V call is TRBV18, the J call TRBJ1-1; TRBD1 aligns across 9 bases. This CDR3 is 15 amino acids long. The germline CDR1 and CDR2 sequences are KGHSH and LQKENI. The ends lost 4 bases at V and 4 bases at J; junction bases unmatched: 7. The CDR3 here is CASSLGTGMGTEAFF. In nucleotides, the CDR3 is TGTGCCAGCTCACTGGGGACAGGGATGGGCACTGAAGCTTTCTTT.

This chain links TRBV5-6 with TRBJ2-1, with 9 bases that match TRBD2. CDR3 length: 16 residues. V shed 0 bases and J 5 bases; nucleotides not matched to a gene: 6. The V gene's germline CDR1 is SGHDT and CDR2 YYEEEE. The CDR3 loop is CASSLVGTSRDNEQFF. The CDR3 DNA follows: TGTGCCAGCAGCTTGGTCGGGACTAGCCGCGACAATGAGCAGTTCTTC. Full variable domain (missing parts from reference TRBV5-6 and TRBJ2-1): DAGVTQSPTHLIKTRGQQVTLRCSPKSGHDTVSWYQQALGQGPQFIFQYYEEEERQRGNFPDRFSGHQFPNYSSELNVNALLLGDSALYLCASSLVGTSRDNEQFFGPGTRLTVL.

A few counts support this clone. J is TRBJ2-7 and V is TRBV27, with 7 bases that match TRBD2. The ends lost 9 bases at V and 11 bases at J; junction bases unmatched: 16. Germline CDR1 reads MNHEY; CDR2 reads SMNVEV (reference sequence). This CDR3 is built from 13 residues. CDR3 DNA sequence: TGTGCCAGTTCACGGTGGCTAGCGGCCGGGGAGTACTTC. Translated: CASSRWLAAGEYF.

This clone appeared a few times. The chain employs TRBV10-3 and TRBJ2-6, with a weak D call TRBD1 (5 bases). Germline lookup yields CDR1 ENHRY and CDR2 SYGVKD. The CDR3 sequence is 16 residues long. The ends were cut back, 3 bases at V and 0 bases at J, with 9 bases in the middle. The CDR3 DNA follows: TGTGCCATCAGTGATAGGACAAACTCTGGGGCCAACGTCCTGACTTTC. This encodes CAISDRTNSGANVLTF.

The chain has TRBV29-1 and TRBJ2-5; D gene ambiguous. V shed 5 bases and J shed 3 bases, with 4 bases lying between them. Germline V gives CDR1 SQVTM, CDR2 ANQGSEA. The CDR3 sequence is 10 residues long. CDR3 protein: CSVREETQYF. CDR3 DNA sequence: TGCAGCGTTCGGGAAGAGACCCAGTACTTC.

This clone was seen a few times. The CDR3 DNA follows: TGTGCCAGCAGCAAAGCGAGGTACGAGCAGTACGTC. Its protein product is CASSKARYEQYV. The chain carries TRBV21-1 and TRBJ2-7; TRBD2 is the table's D call, not checked against the DNA. TRBV21-1 represents a pseudogene. The length of the CDR3 is 12 residues.

This clone occurred a few times. This sequence joins TRBV2 and TRBJ1-1; D is perhaps TRBD1 (5 bases). Germline V gene lookup returns CDR1 SNHLY and CDR2 FYNNEI. V lost 5 bases and J lost 4, with 17 bases in between. The CDR3 totals 15 residues. Written as DNA, the CDR3 is TGTGCCAGCAGTATCACCAGGGCCATGGGCACTGAAGCTTTCTTT. The encoded protein is CASSITRAMGTEAFF.

The rearrangement joins TRBV5-1 to TRBJ2-1, with D uncertain. V was clipped by 3 bases and J by 7 bases, with 17 bases between them. The CDR3 consists of 15 residues. The germline V gene has CDR1 SGHRS and CDR2 YFSETQ. CDR3: CASSYTGTTRNEQFF. The CDR3 nucleotides are TGCGCCAGCAGCTATACTGGCACCACGAGGAATGAGCAGTTCTTC.

This clone was detected only a few times. The V call is TRBV19, the J call TRBJ2-1, with unresolved D. Between the trimmed V and J ends, which lost 7 bases and 0 bases, there was a span of 13 bases. This CDR3 is 15 amino acids long. Germline V gene sequence: CDR1 LNHDA, CDR2 SQIVND (reference sequence). The CDR3, as DNA: TGTGCCAGTAAGGTGGGTAGCCGCTCCTACAATGAGCAGTTCTTC. Translating gives CASKVGSRSYNEQFF.

This clone was counted between two and nine times. The chain is built from TRBV19 and TRBJ2-1, with 11 positions matching TRBD2. Germline lookup yields CDR1 LNHDA and CDR2 SQIVND (reference sequence). The CDR3 is made up of 14 amino acids. The ends lost 3 bases at V and 13 bases at J; junction bases unmatched: 8. The CDR3 reads CASSISSGRTLQFF. The CDR3 DNA follows: TGTGCCAGTAGTATTTCTAGCGGGAGGACTCTTCAGTTCTTC.

V gene TRBV7-2 combines with J gene TRBJ2-7, with 8 nucleotides matching TRBD2. Germline V lookup: CDR1 SGHTA, CDR2 FQGNSA. The J segment lost 2 bases and the V segment lost 1 base, leaving 4 bases of the junction unmatched. This CDR3 has 15 amino acids. This CDR3 reads CASSLGSGLAYEQYV. The CDR3 nucleotides are TGTGCCAGCAGCTTAGGGTCGGGACTAGCCTACGAGCAGTACGTC.

This clone was found a few times. The chain links TRBV5-5 to TRBJ2-7; 7 bases fit TRBD1. With 5 bases clipped from V and 6 bases from J, the junction kept 14 bases outside the gene matches. The CDR3 is 15 residues long. CDR1 and CDR2 (germline): SGHKS, YYEKEE (reference sequence). Here the CDR3 reads CASRYRSAGGSEQYF. The CDR3 nucleotides read TGTGCCAGCAGATATCGCTCGGCAGGGGGATCCGAGCAGTACTTC.

This clone has more than one count but fewer than ten. The V gene is TRBV30, the J gene TRBJ1-1, with a possible D match to TRBD1 (5 bases). CDR1 GTSNPN and CDR2 SVGIG come from the germline V gene (reference sequence). Trimming took off 3 bases at V and 7 bases at J, with 21 bases between the two ends. The CDR3 is 15 residues long. Here the CDR3 reads CAWSPMGTPPYEAFF. Here the CDR3 DNA reads TGTGCCTGGAGCCCCATGGGGACTCCCCCCTATGAAGCTTTCTTT.

The chain carries TRBV19 and TRBJ2-2, with 8 bases aligning to TRBD2. Germline CDR1 reads LNHDA; CDR2 reads SQIVND (reference sequence). The CDR3 is 13 residues long. V was clipped by 8 bases and J by 6 bases; unmatched bases: 5. CDR3 sequence reads: CASGTSKSGELFF. For the CDR3, the DNA is TGTGCCAGTGGGACTAGTAAATCCGGGGAGCTGTTTTTT.

The rearrangement links TRBV6-5 to TRBJ1-2; TRBD1 matches 11 bases. V lost 6 bases to trimming and J lost 7 bases; unmatched junction nucleotides: 7. The CDR3 extends over 14 amino acids. Per germline, CDR1 MNHEY and CDR2 SVGAGI. Written as DNA, the CDR3 is TGTGCCAGCAGCCCGGACAGGGGGCGAGGTGGCTACACCTTC. Translating it yields CASSPDRGRGGYTF.

This clone was picked up a small number of times. The CDR3 here is CASRASLAGVADTQYF. Written as DNA, the CDR3 is TGTGCCAGCAGGGCTTCACTAGCGGGAGTGGCAGATACGCAGTATTTT. The rearrangement uses TRBV5-4 and TRBJ2-3, with 11 bases that match TRBD2. The CDR3 has 16 amino acids. V lost 5 bases and J lost 4; bases outside the gene matches: 9. CDR1 SGHNT and CDR2 YYREEE come from the germline V gene (reference sequence).

This clone has a handful of counts. The sample contains more than one DNA sequence encoding this CDR3. The CDR3 loop is CAWSPGSNQPQHF. For the CDR3, the DNA is TGTGCCTGGAGTCCAGGATCGAATCAGCCCCAGCATTTT. The V gene is TRBV30, the J gene TRBJ1-5, with D unclear. The CDR3 is 13 residues long. The V gene's germline CDR1 is GTSNPN and CDR2 SVGIG (reference sequence). Trimming took off 2 bases at V and 4 bases at J, with 9 bases between the two ends.

This clone was detected only a few times. Germline and junction disagree at one end, which may indicate a read error. The CDR3 spells CASSSTRDRRSHEQYF. The CDR3 DNA reads TGCGCCAGCAGCTCCACCCGGGACAGGCGCTCCCACGAGCAGTACTTC. The chain combines TRBV4-1 with TRBJ2-7; 8 bases line up with TRBD1. This CDR3 spans 16 amino acids. Germline values: CDR1 MGHRA, CDR2 YSYEKL.

This clone showed up just a few times. The rearrangement joins TRBV15 to TRBJ1-1; D uncertain. V was cut by 0 bases and J by 5 bases, with 10 bases left in between. The CDR3 loop spans 14 amino acids. Germline CDR1 and CDR2: LNHNV and YYDKDF (reference sequence). For the CDR3, the DNA is TGTGCCACCAGCAGAGACGGAGGAGGGACTGAAGCTTTCTTT. Residues: CATSRDGGGTEAFF. Looking up the rest from reference TRBV15 and TRBJ1-1 gives the full variable domain: DAMVIQNPRYQVTQFGKPVTLSCSQTLNHNVMYWYQQKSSQAPKLLFHYYDKDFNNEADTPDNFQSRRPNTSFCFLDIRSPGLGDTAMYLCATSRDGGGTEAFFGQGTRLTVV.

The chain carries TRBV30 and TRBJ2-1; TRBD2 agrees at 8 bases. V shed 4 bases and J 2 bases; nucleotides not matched to a gene: 1. Germline assignment: CDR1 GTSNPN and CDR2 SVGIG (reference sequence). The CDR3 contains 13 residues. For the CDR3, the DNA is TGTGCCTGGAAAGCGGGAGCCTACAATGAGCAGTTCTTC. It is translated as CAWKAGAYNEQFF.

The V gene is TRBV6-1, the J gene TRBJ2-5, with D possibly TRBD2 on 7 matching bases. Germline CDR1 and CDR2: MNHNS and SASEGT. Trimming shortened V by 4 bases and J by 2 bases, and 20 bases separated the two germline ends. This CDR3 spans 17 amino acids. Here the CDR3 reads CASSGRTAGKIQETQYF. In DNA form, the CDR3 reads TGTGCCAGCAGTGGGCGGACAGCGGGAAAGATACAAGAGACCCAGTACTTC.

There are a few counts of this clone. The chain is built from TRBV23-1 and TRBJ2-1, with 7 positions matching TRBD1. TRBV23-1 is labeled an ORF, and its function is uncertain. The CDR3 consists of 14 residues. Trimming at V came to 8 bases and at J to 4 bases, leaving 8 bases not matched to a gene. The CDR3, as DNA: TGCGCCAGCGTCGGCAGGGGGTCTTACAATGAGCAGTTCTTC. Its protein is CASVGRGSYNEQFF.